Listed below are T cell receptor beta chains from one sample, sequenced in a study of cytomegalovirus exposure and HLA in healthy donors. Measured with immunoSEQ multiplex PCR; TCRdb has only the in-frame clones, and not every one. The data show some 110,000 clones, 69% seen once. Source material: PBMCs. These receptor sequences come from a man younger than 45 in good health and CMV-seronegative. The CDR3 runs from the conserved cysteine through the conserved F or W. Fields, in order: V gene, J gene, clone size, CDR3 protein. Clone size is stated in some rows and not others, as once, few, many or a class when expanded.

v_call: TRBV11-2; j_call: TRBJ2-1; clone_size: few; cdr3_aa: CASSFGTRNNEQFF
v_call: TRBV6-5; j_call: TRBJ2-1; clone_size: NA; cdr3_aa: CASRGAGYNEQFF
v_call: TRBV18; j_call: TRBJ1-1; clone_size: NA; cdr3_aa: CASSPSDSRRGTEAFF
v_call: TRBV7-9; j_call: TRBJ2-7; clone_size: few; cdr3_aa: CASSLTGTGEVQYF
v_call: TRBV6-5; j_call: TRBJ2-7; clone_size: NA; cdr3_aa: CASSYSTGSSYEQYF
v_call: TRBV7-8; j_call: TRBJ1-2; clone_size: NA; cdr3_aa: CASSQRRGQGYGYTF
v_call: TRBV2; j_call: TRBJ2-3; clone_size: NA; cdr3_aa: CASIQDVPGADTQYF
v_call: TRBV28; j_call: TRBJ2-7; clone_size: NA; cdr3_aa: CASSSPGGIGYYEQYF
v_call: TRBV19; j_call: TRBJ1-5; clone_size: once; cdr3_aa: CASSSPPGTVLSNQPQHF
v_call: TRBV6-5; j_call: TRBJ1-1; clone_size: NA; cdr3_aa: CASSYTRGTEAFF
v_call: TRBV11-2; j_call: TRBJ2-3; clone_size: NA; cdr3_aa: CASSLLFPDTQYF
v_call: TRBV6-6; j_call: TRBJ2-3; clone_size: NA; cdr3_aa: CATSGAGTDTQYF
v_call: TRBV2; j_call: TRBJ2-5; clone_size: NA; cdr3_aa: CASSVGHGGETQYF
v_call: TRBV5-1; j_call: TRBJ1-4; clone_size: NA; cdr3_aa: CASTPRAGANEKLFF
v_call: TRBV4-3; j_call: TRBJ2-1; clone_size: NA; cdr3_aa: CASSQDLYEQFF
v_call: TRBV29-1; j_call: TRBJ1-2; clone_size: NA; cdr3_aa: CSVETGWGYTF
v_call: TRBV27; j_call: TRBJ2-5; clone_size: NA; cdr3_aa: CASVTRDGTGEQYF
v_call: TRBV14; j_call: TRBJ2-6; clone_size: NA; cdr3_aa: CASSPLGWGQFSGANGLTF
v_call: TRBV25-1; j_call: TRBJ1-3; clone_size: once; cdr3_aa: CASSELGGRTGNTIYF
v_call: TRBV30; j_call: TRBJ1-5; clone_size: NA; cdr3_aa: CAWSHSVGNQPQHF
v_call: TRBV30; j_call: TRBJ1-1; clone_size: NA; cdr3_aa: CAWSPSRTGRYTEAFF
v_call: TRBV7-9; j_call: TRBJ2-7; clone_size: NA; cdr3_aa: CASSFFSAGEQYF
v_call: TRBV7-9; j_call: TRBJ1-1; clone_size: few; cdr3_aa: CASSPGTGPTNTEAFF
v_call: TRBV6-5; j_call: TRBJ1-2; clone_size: NA; cdr3_aa: CASKLEGYGYTF
v_call: TRBV6-5; j_call: TRBJ2-7; clone_size: NA; cdr3_aa: CASSYSGRPSYEQYF
v_call: TRBV11-2; j_call: TRBJ2-5; clone_size: NA; cdr3_aa: CASSPRQGQTQYF
v_call: TRBV7-6; j_call: TRBJ2-2; clone_size: NA; cdr3_aa: CASSLTSGGLNTGELFF
v_call: TRBV5-6; j_call: TRBJ2-3; clone_size: NA; cdr3_aa: CASSLWTGKFGDTQYF
v_call: TRBV19; j_call: TRBJ2-1; clone_size: NA; cdr3_aa: CASSIGRDRGYNEQFF
v_call: TRBV11-3; j_call: TRBJ2-2; clone_size: few; cdr3_aa: CASSLYSGVGTGELFF
v_call: TRBV7-8; j_call: TRBJ2-7; clone_size: NA; cdr3_aa: CASSLSTVSRLAGHYEQYF
v_call: TRBV5-1; j_call: TRBJ2-7; clone_size: NA; cdr3_aa: CASSLASGVDEQYF
v_call: TRBV4-3; j_call: TRBJ1-6; clone_size: NA; cdr3_aa: CVSSQDWTGVENSPLHF
v_call: TRBV18; j_call: TRBJ2-3; clone_size: NA; cdr3_aa: CASSPRTGFSDTQYF
v_call: TRBV28; j_call: NA; clone_size: NA; cdr3_aa: CASSLPGASNEQYF
v_call: TRBV6-1; j_call: TRBJ2-7; clone_size: few; cdr3_aa: CASRWGTGSYEQYF
v_call: TRBV5-4; j_call: TRBJ2-5; clone_size: NA; cdr3_aa: CASSFPAAKETQYF
v_call: TRBV4-1; j_call: TRBJ2-7; clone_size: NA; cdr3_aa: CASSQDFLGLGISSYEQYF
v_call: TRBV9; j_call: TRBJ1-1; clone_size: NA; cdr3_aa: CASSPGQGMNTEAFF
v_call: TRBV5-5; j_call: TRBJ2-5; clone_size: few; cdr3_aa: CASSPGTSGGFVETQYF
v_call: TRBV6-1; j_call: TRBJ2-5; clone_size: NA; cdr3_aa: CASSAEDRGKTQYF
v_call: TRBV4-3; j_call: TRBJ2-5; clone_size: few; cdr3_aa: CASSQDTAGGRETQYF
v_call: TRBV18; j_call: TRBJ2-7; clone_size: NA; cdr3_aa: CASSPLGQGYEQYF
v_call: TRBV4-3; j_call: TRBJ2-3; clone_size: NA; cdr3_aa: CASSQEARTSVTDTQYF
v_call: TRBV5-1; j_call: TRBJ2-1; clone_size: NA; cdr3_aa: CASSLERAYNEQFF
v_call: TRBV7-2; j_call: TRBJ2-3; clone_size: NA; cdr3_aa: CASSSQPTGPTYTDTQYF
v_call: TRBV19; j_call: TRBJ1-3; clone_size: NA; cdr3_aa: CASSSDQGASGNTIYF
v_call: TRBV29-1; j_call: TRBJ1-5; clone_size: NA; cdr3_aa: CSVGGGGQPQHF
v_call: TRBV11-3; j_call: TRBJ2-1; clone_size: NA; cdr3_aa: CASNTRTSGKSYNEQFF
v_call: TRBV18; j_call: TRBJ2-5; clone_size: NA; cdr3_aa: CASSLAPQETQYF
v_call: TRBV4-2; j_call: TRBJ2-2; clone_size: NA; cdr3_aa: CASSQEQRGGLNTGELFF
v_call: TRBV7-9; j_call: TRBJ2-4; clone_size: NA; cdr3_aa: CASSRTSENIQYF
v_call: TRBV30; j_call: TRBJ2-1; clone_size: NA; cdr3_aa: CAWSRLAGVLDEQFF
v_call: TRBV6-1; j_call: TRBJ1-1; clone_size: NA; cdr3_aa: CASSEIGESTEAFF
v_call: TRBV27; j_call: TRBJ1-2; clone_size: NA; cdr3_aa: CASSSPLQGGGYTF
v_call: TRBV4-2; j_call: TRBJ1-5; clone_size: NA; cdr3_aa: CASSQVGQGSNQPQHF
v_call: TRBV5-1; j_call: TRBJ2-7; clone_size: NA; cdr3_aa: CASSLRGTGFGEQYF
v_call: TRBV5-4; j_call: TRBJ2-6; clone_size: few; cdr3_aa: CASSPPIGAGANVLTF
v_call: TRBV2; j_call: TRBJ1-2; clone_size: few; cdr3_aa: CASRYNGGDYGYTF
v_call: TRBV6-6; j_call: TRBJ1-5; clone_size: NA; cdr3_aa: CASSASGTGGQPQHF